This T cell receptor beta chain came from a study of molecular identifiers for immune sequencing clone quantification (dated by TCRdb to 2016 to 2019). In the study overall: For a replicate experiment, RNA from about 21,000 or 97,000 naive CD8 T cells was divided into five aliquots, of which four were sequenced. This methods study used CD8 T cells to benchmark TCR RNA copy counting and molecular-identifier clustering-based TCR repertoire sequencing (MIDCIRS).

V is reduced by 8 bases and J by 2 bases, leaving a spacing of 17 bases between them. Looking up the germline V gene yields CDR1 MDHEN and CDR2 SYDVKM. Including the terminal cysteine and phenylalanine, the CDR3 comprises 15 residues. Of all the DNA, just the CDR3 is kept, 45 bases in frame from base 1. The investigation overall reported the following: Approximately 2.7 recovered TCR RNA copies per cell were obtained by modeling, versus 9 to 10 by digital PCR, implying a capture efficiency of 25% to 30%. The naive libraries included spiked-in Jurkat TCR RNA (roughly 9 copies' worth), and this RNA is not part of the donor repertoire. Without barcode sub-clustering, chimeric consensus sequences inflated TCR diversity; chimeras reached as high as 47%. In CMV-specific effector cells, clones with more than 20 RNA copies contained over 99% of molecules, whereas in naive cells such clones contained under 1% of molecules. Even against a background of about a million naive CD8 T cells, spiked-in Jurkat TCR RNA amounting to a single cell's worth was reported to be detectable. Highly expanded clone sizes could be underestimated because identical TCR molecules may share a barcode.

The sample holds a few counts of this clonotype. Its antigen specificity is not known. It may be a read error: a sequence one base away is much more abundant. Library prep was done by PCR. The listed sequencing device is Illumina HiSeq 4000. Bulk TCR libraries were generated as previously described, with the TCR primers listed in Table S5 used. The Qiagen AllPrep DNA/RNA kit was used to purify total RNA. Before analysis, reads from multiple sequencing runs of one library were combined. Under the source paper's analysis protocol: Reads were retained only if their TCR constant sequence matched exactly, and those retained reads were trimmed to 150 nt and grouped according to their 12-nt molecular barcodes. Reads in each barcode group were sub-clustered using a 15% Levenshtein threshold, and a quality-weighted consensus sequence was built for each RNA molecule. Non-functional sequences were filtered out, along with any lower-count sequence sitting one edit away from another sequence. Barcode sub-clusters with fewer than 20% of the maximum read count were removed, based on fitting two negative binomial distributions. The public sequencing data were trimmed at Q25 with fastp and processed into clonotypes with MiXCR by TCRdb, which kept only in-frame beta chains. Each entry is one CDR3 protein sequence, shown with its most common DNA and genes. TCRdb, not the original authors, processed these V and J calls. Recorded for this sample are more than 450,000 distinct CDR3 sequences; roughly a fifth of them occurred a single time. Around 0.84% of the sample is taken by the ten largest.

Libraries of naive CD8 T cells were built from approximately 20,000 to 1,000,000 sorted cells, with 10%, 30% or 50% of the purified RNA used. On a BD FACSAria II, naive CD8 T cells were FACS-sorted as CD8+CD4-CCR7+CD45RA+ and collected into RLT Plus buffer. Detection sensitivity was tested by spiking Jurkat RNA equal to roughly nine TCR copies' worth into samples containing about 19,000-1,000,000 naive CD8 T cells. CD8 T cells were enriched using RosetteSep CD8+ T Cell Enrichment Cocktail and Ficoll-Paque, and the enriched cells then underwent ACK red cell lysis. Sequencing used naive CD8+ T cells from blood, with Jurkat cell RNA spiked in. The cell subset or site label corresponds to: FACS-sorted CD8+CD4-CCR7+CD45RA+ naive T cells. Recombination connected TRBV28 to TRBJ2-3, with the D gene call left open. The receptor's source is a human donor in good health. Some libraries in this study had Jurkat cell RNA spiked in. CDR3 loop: CASCAFTLSTDTQYF. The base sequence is TGTGCCAGCTGTGCCTTCACCCTTTCCACAGATACGCAGTATTTT.